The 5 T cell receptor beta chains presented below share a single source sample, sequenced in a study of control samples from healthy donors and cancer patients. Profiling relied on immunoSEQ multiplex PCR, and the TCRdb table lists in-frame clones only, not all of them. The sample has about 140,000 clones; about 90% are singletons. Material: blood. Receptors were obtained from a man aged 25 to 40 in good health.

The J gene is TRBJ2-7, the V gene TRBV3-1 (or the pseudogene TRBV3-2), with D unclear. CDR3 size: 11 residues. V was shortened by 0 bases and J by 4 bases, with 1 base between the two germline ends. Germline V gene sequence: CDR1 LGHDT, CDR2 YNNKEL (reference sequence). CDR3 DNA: TGTGCCAGCAGCCAAGAGTACGAGCAGTACTTC. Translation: CASSQEYEQYF.

CDR3 residues: CASSQGGAAFQPQHF. DNA for the CDR3: TGTGCCAGCAGCCAGGGCGGGGCGGCCTTTCAGCCCCAGCATTTT. This chain joins TRBV5-6 and TRBJ1-5; tentatively, D is TRBD1 (5 bases). Trimming removed 4 bases at V and 6 bases at J, with 17 bases between. The CDR3 is 15 residues long. CDR1 SGHDT and CDR2 YYEEEE come from the germline V gene.

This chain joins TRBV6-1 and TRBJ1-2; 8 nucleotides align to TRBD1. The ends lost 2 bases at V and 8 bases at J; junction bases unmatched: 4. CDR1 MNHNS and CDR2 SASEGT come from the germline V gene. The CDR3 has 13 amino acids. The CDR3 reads CASSESRQGGYTF. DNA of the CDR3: TGTGCCAGCAGTGAATCTCGACAGGGGGGCTACACCTTC.

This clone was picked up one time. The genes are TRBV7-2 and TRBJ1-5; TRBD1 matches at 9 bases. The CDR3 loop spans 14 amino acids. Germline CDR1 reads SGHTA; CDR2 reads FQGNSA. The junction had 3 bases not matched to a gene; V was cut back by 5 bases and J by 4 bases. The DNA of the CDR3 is TGTGCCAGCAGCCCCGGGACAGGGAATCAGCCCCAGCATTTT. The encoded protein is CASSPGTGNQPQHF.

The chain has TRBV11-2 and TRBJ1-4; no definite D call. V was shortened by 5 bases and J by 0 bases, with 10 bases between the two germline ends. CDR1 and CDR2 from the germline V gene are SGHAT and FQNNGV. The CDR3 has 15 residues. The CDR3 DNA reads TGTGCCAGCAGCCGACTGACTGCAACTAATGAAAAACTGTTTTTT. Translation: CASSRLTATNEKLFF.